This T cell receptor beta chain was obtained from a study of PD-L1 blockade in urothelial cancer. On the study more broadly: Dosed intravenously at 1,200 mg every 3 weeks, atezolizumab was initiated by patients at some point between 2014 and 2016. Blood was subjected to analysis at 3 weeks (second dose) and 6 weeks following treatment start.

The CDR3 consists of 11 residues. Germline V gene lookup returns CDR1 SNHLY and CDR2 FYNNEI. Trimming took off 2 bases at V and 10 bases at J, with 5 bases between the two ends. The time point is: peripheral blood 6 weeks after treatment start. Here immunoSEQ multiplex PCR was the method, and the copy in TCRdb shows in-frame clones only, minus some. The table has about 120,000 clones, around 86% seen once; the top ten hold around 2.4%. This sequence was found in a man over 45 with urothelial cancer. The rearrangement links TRBV2 to TRBJ2-2, with no clear D. This specimen consisted of PBMCs, obtained around atezolizumab (anti-PD-L1) treatment. The CDR3 DNA reads TGTGCCAGCAGTGAACAGTCGGAGCTGTTTTTT. This encodes CASSEQSELFF.